Listed below are T cell receptor beta chains from one sample, sequenced in a study of metastatic and nonmetastatic thyroid tumors. TCRdb recomputed clones from the PCR reads via MiXCR. The sample lists some 23,000 clones, roughly 22% occurring once. Sequencing was performed on adjacent normal tissue. Source of these receptors: a female donor with papillary thyroid cancer or a benign thyroid nodule (not recorded which). Some clones in this sample may be carry-over from other donors' samples. Each CDR3 is given with its conserved first and last residue. A D gene is named only where the DNA matches it firmly. Clone size is given for some rows only: seen once, a few or many times, or a class if the clone is expanded.

>13|TRBV20-1|NA|many|TRBJ1-5
CSARAQVNQPQHF
TGCAGTGCTAGAGCCCAGGTCAATCAGCCCCAGCATTTT
>16|TRBV4-1|NA|few|TRBJ2-7
CASSQGQGPLSYKQYF
TGCGCCAGCAGCCAGGGGCAGGGGCCTTTATCCTACAAGCAGTACTTC
>13|TRBV7-6|NA|many|TRBJ2-1
CASSPYSGNGQFF
TGTGCCAGCAGCCCATATAGTGGGAATGGGCAGTTCTTC
>14|TRBV27|NA|medium-sized|TRBJ2-6
CASSLIAGANVLTF
TGTGCCAGCAGTTTAATAGCTGGGGCCAACGTCCTGACTTTC
>15|TRBV27|TRBD1|few|TRBJ2-7
CASSQNRGQAYEQYF
TGTGCCAGCAGTCAAAACAGGGGGCAGGCCTACGAGCAGTACTTC
>14|TRBV6-1|NA|medium-sized|TRBJ1-5
CASSVPGNYEPQHF
TGTGCCAGCAGTGTGCCAGGGAATTATGAGCCCCAGCATTTT
>14|TRBV2|NA|medium-sized|TRBJ1-6
CASRTDGPNSPLHF
TGTGCCAGCAGGACGGACGGTCCTAATTCACCCCTCCACTTT
>16|TRBV12-3/TRBV12-4|NA|medium-sized|TRBJ2-1
CASSSPALTTYNEQFF
TGTGCCAGCAGTTCCCCGGCGCTTACTACCTACAATGAGCAGTTCTTC
>17|TRBV20-1|NA|NA|TRBJ1-5
CSARGGKGGAGGQPQHF
TGCAGTGCTAGAGGGGGGAAAGGGGGAGCCGGAGGCCAGCCCCAGCATTTT
>13|TRBV7-9|NA|many|TRBJ1-2
CASSSTDYYGYTF
TGTGCCAGCAGCTCCACAGACTACTATGGCTACACCTTC
>11|TRBV20-1|TRBD2|NA|TRBJ2-7
CSLAGSYEQYF
TGCAGCTTAGCGGGTTCCTACGAGCAGTACTTT
>14|TRBV19|NA|many|TRBJ1-1
CASRMRELNTEAFF
TGTGCCAGTCGGATGAGAGAGTTAAACACTGAAGCTTTCTTT
>16|TRBV6-1|NA|NA|TRBJ1-1
CASSELAFEMDTEAFF
TGTGCCAGCAGTGAACTCGCGTTCGAAATGGACACTGAAGCTTTCTTT
>14|TRBV20-1|TRBD1|many|TRBJ1-1
CSATEDRGRDGAFF
TGCAGTGCTACCGAGGACAGGGGAAGGGATGGGGCTTTCTTT
>14|TRBV20-1|TRBD2|many|TRBJ2-3
CSASRAGGSDTQYF
TGCAGTGCATCGAGGGCGGGAGGATCAGATACGCAGTATTTT
>13|TRBV9|NA|many|TRBJ1-1
CASSEGGGTEAFF
TGTGCCAGCAGCGAGGGGGGGGGCACTGAAGCTTTCTTT
>12|TRBV27|NA|medium-sized|TRBJ1-5
CASKGSNQPQHF
TGTGCCAGCAAGGGTAGCAATCAGCCCCAGCATTTT
>14|TRBV6-5|TRBD2|few|TRBJ2-7
CASSYTSGAYEQYF
TGTGCCAGCAGTTACACTAGCGGAGCCTACGAGCAGTACTTC
>12|TRBV19|NA|few|TRBJ1-2
CASSNGAGGYTF
TGTGCCAGTAGTAACGGCGCGGGAGGCTACACCTTC
>12|TRBV11-2|NA|NA|TRBJ2-1
CASSLSQNEQFF
TGTGCCAGCAGCTTAAGTCAGAATGAGCAGTTCTTC
>14|TRBV20-1|NA|many|TRBJ1-1
CSARDPAWNTEAFF
TGCAGTGCTAGAGATCCAGCTTGGAACACTGAAGCTTTCTTT
>14|TRBV2|NA|many|TRBJ1-1
CASSEDRFATEAFF
TGTGCCAGCAGTGAAGACAGGTTCGCAACTGAAGCTTTCTTT
>16|TRBV20-1|NA|NA|TRBJ2-3
CSASGIVEVLTDTQYF
TGCAGTGCTAGTGGTATCGTGGAGGTTCTTACAGATACGCAGTATTTT
>16|TRBV14|NA|NA|TRBJ1-6
CASSQYLGAYNSPLHF
TGTGCCAGCAGCCAATACCTCGGCGCGTACAATTCACCCCTCCACTTT
>14|TRBV2|TRBD1|medium-sized|TRBJ2-7
CASSPDRGSYEQYF
TGTGCCAGCAGCCCGGACAGGGGCTCCTACGAGCAGTACTTC
>17|TRBV11-2|TRBD2|NA|TRBJ2-1
CASILVLLAGAYNEQFF
TGTGCCAGCATCTTAGTTTTACTAGCGGGAGCCTACAATGAGCAGTTCTTC
>16|TRBV4-1|NA|NA|TRBJ2-2
CASSRGRGQKRGELFF
TGCGCCAGTAGCCGGGGAAGAGGACAGAAGCGCGGGGAGCTGTTTTTT
>15|TRBV9|TRBD1|many|TRBJ2-1
CASSGGQGALDEQFF
TGTGCCAGCAGCGGGGGACAGGGAGCGTTAGATGAGCAGTTCTTC
>14|TRBV11-2|NA|many|TRBJ2-6
CAIPASWGANVLTF
TGTGCCATCCCAGCGTCTTGGGGGGCCAACGTCCTGACTTTC
>19|TRBV4-1|TRBD1|many|TRBJ2-7
CASSQAHHPGTGGSYEQYF
TGCGCCAGCAGCCAAGCCCATCATCCCGGGACAGGGGGCTCCTACGAGCAGTACTTC
>16|TRBV20-1|TRBD1|many|TRBJ1-1
CSARDGTGMMNTEAFF
TGCAGTGCTAGAGATGGGACAGGGATGATGAACACTGAAGCTTTCTTT
>16|TRBV20-1|NA|NA|TRBJ1-1
CSASLLDEVVNTEAFF
TGCAGTGCTAGTTTATTGGATGAGGTCGTGAACACTGAAGCTTTCTTT
>14|TRBV6-5|NA|NA|TRBJ1-1
CACSHSQANTEAFF
TGTGCCTGCAGCCACTCACAGGCTAACACTGAAGCTTTCTTT
>14|TRBV12-3/TRBV12-4|NA|medium-sized|TRBJ1-5
CASSLVGQQQPQHF
TGTGCCAGCAGTTTAGTGGGCCAACAACAGCCCCAGCATTTT
>15|TRBV20-1|TRBD2|NA|TRBJ2-7
CSAERGRGVDYEQYF
TGCAGTGCTGAAAGAGGGCGGGGGGTTGACTACGAGCAGTACTTC
>16|TRBV18|TRBD2|many|TRBJ2-1
CASSPELAGPNNEQFF
TGTGCCAGCTCACCAGAACTAGCGGGACCTAACAATGAGCAGTTCTTC
>15|TRBV11-1|NA|NA|TRBJ2-5
CASSLGVGRQDTQYF
TGTGCCAGCAGCTTAGGTGTCGGTCGGCAAGATACCCAGTACTTC
>15|TRBV10-1|TRBD2|many|TRBJ2-1
CASSEPRLAGDEQFF
TGCGCCAGCAGTGAACCCCGGCTAGCGGGTGATGAGCAGTTCTTC
>13|TRBV7-3|TRBD1|many|TRBJ1-2
CASSLDRGMGYTF
TGTGCCAGCAGCCTCGACAGGGGTATGGGCTACACCTTC
>14|TRBV5-1|TRBD2|NA|TRBJ2-7
CASSKGLAGYEQYF
TGCGCCAGCAGCAAGGGACTAGCGGGGTACGAGCAGTACTTC
>15|TRBV6-2/TRBV6-3|NA|NA|TRBJ1-2
CASSLNLGALAGYTF
TGTGCCAGCAGTCTAAACTTGGGGGCCCTGGCTGGCTACACCTTC
>13|TRBV6-1|NA|NA|TRBJ2-2
CASSEADTVELFF
TGTGCCAGTAGTGAAGCTGACACCGTGGAGCTGTTTTTT
>15|TRBV5-1|NA|NA|TRBJ1-5
CASSLTADSNQPQHF
TGCGCCAGCAGCTTGACAGCCGATAGCAATCAGCCCCAGCATTTT
>15|TRBV12-3/TRBV12-4|TRBD2|medium-sized|TRBJ2-1
CASRLAGAVYNEQFF
TGTGCCAGCAGGCTAGCGGGAGCGGTCTACAATGAGCAGTTCTTC
>15|TRBV6-1|TRBD2|many|TRBJ2-3
CASTPGLAGTDTQYF
TGTGCCAGCACTCCTGGACTAGCGGGCACAGATACGCAGTATTTT
>14|TRBV7-9|TRBD1|medium-sized|TRBJ2-7
CASSFLTGANEQYF
TGTGCCAGCAGCTTTCTCACAGGGGCTAACGAGCAGTACTTC
>14|TRBV4-3|NA|NA|TRBJ1-4
CASSPGIAGVKLFF
TGCGCCAGCAGCCCTGGCATCGCGGGAGTAAAACTGTTTTTT
>13|TRBV6-1|NA|large|TRBJ2-5
CASTRRGRETQYF
TGTGCCAGCACCCGTCGGGGGCGAGAGACCCAGTACTTC
>16|TRBV9|NA|many|TRBJ2-2
CASSAPGLGGLGELFF
TGTGCCAGCAGCGCACCCGGACTAGGGGGGCTCGGGGAGCTGTTTTTT
>13|TRBV2|NA|NA|TRBJ2-1
CASSAGQFDEQFF
TGTGCCAGCAGTGCCGGACAGTTCGATGAGCAGTTCTTC
>18|TRBV19|TRBD1|NA|TRBJ1-5
CASTLVTGGLLRNQPQHF
TGTGCCAGTACCCTCGTGACAGGGGGCCTGTTGCGTAATCAGCCCCAGCATTTT
>20|TRBV6-2/TRBV6-3|TRBD2|NA|TRBJ2-1
CASSYRAAGGYRRSYNEQFF
TGTGCCAGCAGTTACAGAGCGGCGGGAGGTTACCGTCGCTCCTACAATGAGCAGTTCTTC
>17|TRBV28|TRBD1|medium-sized|TRBJ1-4
CASSWAPTGGGKEKLFF
TGTGCCAGCAGTTGGGCACCAACAGGGGGCGGAAAGGAAAAACTGTTTTTT